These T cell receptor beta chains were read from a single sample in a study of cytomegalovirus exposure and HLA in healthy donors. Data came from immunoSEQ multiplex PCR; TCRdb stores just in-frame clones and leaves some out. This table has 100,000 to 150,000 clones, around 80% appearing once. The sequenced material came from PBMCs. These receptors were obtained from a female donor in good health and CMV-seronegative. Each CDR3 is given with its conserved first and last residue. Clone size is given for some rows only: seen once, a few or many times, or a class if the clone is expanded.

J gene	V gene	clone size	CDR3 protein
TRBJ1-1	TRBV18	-	CASSSRTANTEAFF
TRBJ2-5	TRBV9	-	CASSLRTSLGETQYF
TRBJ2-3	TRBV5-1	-	CASSLSTLADQTDTQYF
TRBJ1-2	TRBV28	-	CASSVTGEDGYTF
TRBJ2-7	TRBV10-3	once	CAISESTSGVQYF
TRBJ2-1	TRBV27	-	CASSFRGYNEQFF
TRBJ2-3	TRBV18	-	CASSPRPTDTQYF
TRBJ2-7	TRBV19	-	CASSQRWLAGKEAEQYF
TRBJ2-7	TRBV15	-	CATSGDRDGRGEQYF
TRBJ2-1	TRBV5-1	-	CASSLGVGGHNEQFF
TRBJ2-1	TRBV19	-	CASSIRENEQFF
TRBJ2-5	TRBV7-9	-	CASSPTLTSGGAGTQYF
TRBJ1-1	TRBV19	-	CASRPTGNTEAFF
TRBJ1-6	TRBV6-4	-	CASSDSRGAGSPLHF
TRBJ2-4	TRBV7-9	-	CASSLGQGLEAKNIQYF
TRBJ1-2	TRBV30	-	CAWSRETSGYTF
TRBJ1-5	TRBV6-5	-	CASSRDRDEPQHF
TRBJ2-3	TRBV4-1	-	CASSHGQVGDTQYF
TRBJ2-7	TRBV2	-	CASSEPYYEQYF
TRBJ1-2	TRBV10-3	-	CAIRPFEQRGGYTF
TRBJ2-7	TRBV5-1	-	CASSLGGRPYEQYF
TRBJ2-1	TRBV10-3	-	CAISTSGSRDEQFF
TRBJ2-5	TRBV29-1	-	CSVSGTSGRVETQYF
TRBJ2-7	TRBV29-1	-	CSVYTDYSYEQYF
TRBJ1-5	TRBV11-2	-	CASRPTGRNQPQHF
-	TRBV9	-	CASSVEGAGPEQYF
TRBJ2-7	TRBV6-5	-	CASSYRREGYEQYF
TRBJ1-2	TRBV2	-	CASSEAGGYYGYTF
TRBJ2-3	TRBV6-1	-	CASSEADWHTQYF
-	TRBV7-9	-	CASSPTGQREQYF
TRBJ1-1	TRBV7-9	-	CASSEQAVNTEAFF
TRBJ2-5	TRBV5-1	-	CASSSGPQGGQETQYF
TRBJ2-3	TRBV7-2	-	CASSLGYWSGGTDTQYF
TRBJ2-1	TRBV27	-	CASSARDNEQFF
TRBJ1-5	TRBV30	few	CAWSRDSNSNQPQHF
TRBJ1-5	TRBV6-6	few	CASNLPGGKDQPQHF
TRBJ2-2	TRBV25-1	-	CASSDPGLAGGELFF
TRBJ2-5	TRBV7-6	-	CASSLAQGGGRETQYF
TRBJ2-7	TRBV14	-	CASSQISYEQYF
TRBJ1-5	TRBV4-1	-	CASSHPDSRGGGQPQHF
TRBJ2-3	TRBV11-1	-	CASSLSAIGVGDTQYF
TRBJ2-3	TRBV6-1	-	CASSLRDTQYF
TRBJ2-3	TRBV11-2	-	CASRRERGNGGTDTQYF
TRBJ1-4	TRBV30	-	CAWSVRGGEKLFF